The 25 T cell receptor beta chains reported below all come from one sample, sequenced in a study of blood T cell repertoires in COVID-19. The assay was immunoSEQ multiplex PCR, and TCRdb's table has in-frame clones only and misses some. The sample has 55,000 to 90,000 clones; around 83% are singletons. Material: peripheral blood. The receptors here all came from a man aged 65 to 85 with active COVID-19.

The chain recombines TRBV19 with TRBJ2-1; 11 positions match TRBD2. Germline V gene sequence: CDR1 LNHDA, CDR2 SQIVND (reference sequence). The CDR3 is made up of 15 amino acids. V was clipped by 7 bases and J by 3 bases; unmatched bases: 5. As DNA, the CDR3 is TGTGCCAGTACCCCGGGACTAGCGGACTACAATGAGCAGTTCTTC. This codes for CASTPGLADYNEQFF.

The chain recombines TRBV12-3 or TRBV12-4 with TRBJ2-7, with TRBD1 as a possible D gene (5 bases). The CDR3 consists of 12 residues. V lost 6 bases, J lost 6 bases, and 12 bases lay in between. As DNA, the CDR3 is TGTGCCAGCAGCCCTATGGGGCTCGAGCAGTACTTC. This sequence encodes CASSPMGLEQYF.

This chain connects TRBV12-3 or TRBV12-4 to TRBJ2-7; D is unresolved. This CDR3 contains 12 residues. The V end was cut by 2 bases, the J end by 6 bases, with 8 bases between. The CDR3 region is CASSLFSGEQYF. The CDR3 nucleotides read TGTGCCAGCAGTTTATTCTCCGGCGAGCAGTACTTC.

This clone has a handful of counts. V is TRBV4-2 and J is TRBJ2-3; 7 positions match TRBD2. The ends lost 4 bases at V and 6 bases at J; junction bases unmatched: 10. CDR1 and CDR2 (germline): LGHNA, YNFKEQ. The CDR3 loop spans 15 amino acids. This chain's CDR3 is CASSLEHGRRDTQYF. The CDR3 DNA follows: TGTGCCAGCAGCCTCGAACACGGGAGGCGGGATACGCAGTATTTT.

The rearrangement joins TRBV29-1 to TRBJ1-2; D remains ambiguous. Germline CDR1 reads SQVTM; CDR2 reads ANQGSEA. The CDR3 loop spans 12 amino acids. V lost 2 bases, J lost 8 bases, and 12 bases lay in between. The CDR3 spells CSVEFANEGYTF. The DNA of the CDR3 is TGCAGCGTTGAATTCGCGAATGAGGGCTACACCTTC. Supplemented by reference TRBV29-1 and TRBJ1-2, the full variable domain reads SAVISQKPSRDICQRGTSLTIQCQVDSQVTMMFWYRQQPGQSLTLIATANQGSEATYESGFVIDKFPISRPNLTFSTLTVSNMSPEDSSIYLCSVEFANEGYTFGSGTRLTVV.

The chain is built from TRBV7-9 and TRBJ1-2, with 8 nucleotides matching TRBD1. CDR3 size: 16 residues. The V gene end was trimmed by 5 bases and the J gene end by 2 bases; junction bases not matched to a gene: 10. The V gene's germline CDR1 is SEHNR and CDR2 FQNEAQ (reference sequence). The CDR3 protein is CASSQQGTGKNYGYTF. Written as DNA, the CDR3 is TGTGCCAGCAGCCAGCAGGGGACAGGAAAAAACTATGGCTACACCTTC. Supplemented by reference TRBV7-9 and TRBJ1-2, the full variable domain reads DTGVSQNPRHKITKRGQNVTFRCDPISEHNRLYWYRQTLGQGPEFLTYFQNEAQLEKSRLLSDRFSAERPKGSFSTLEIQRTEQGDSAMYLCASSQQGTGKNYGYTFGSGTRLTVV.

The V call is TRBV6-6, the J call TRBJ2-1; TRBD2 is a possible D gene (6 bases). The CDR3 has 16 residues. V was shortened by 0 bases and J by 9 bases, with 18 bases between the two germline ends. Germline assignment: CDR1 MNHNY and CDR2 SVGAGI (reference sequence). The CDR3 region is CASSYSIAQSGGEQFF. CDR3 coding DNA: TGTGCCAGCAGTTACTCGATAGCGCAATCCGGGGGTGAGCAGTTCTTC.

The V and J genes are TRBV9 and TRBJ2-7, with D maybe TRBD1 (6 bases). With 0 bases removed from V and 4 bases from J, the gap between germline ends came to 11 bases. CDR1 and CDR2 (germline): SGDLS, YYNGEE. This CDR3 contains 14 residues. The CDR3 DNA is TGTGCCAGCAGCGTAGGTCAGGGGCGGTACGAGCAGTACTTC. Translating gives CASSVGQGRYEQYF.

The chain links TRBV30 to TRBJ2-1; TRBD2 agrees at 7 bases. CDR1 and CDR2 (germline): GTSNPN, SVGIG (reference sequence). The V and J ends lost 0 bases and 8 bases, in that order; junction bases with no gene match: 4. CDR3 length equals 13 residues. As DNA, the CDR3 is TGTGCCTGGAGTGTAGATGGGGGGGATGAGCAGTTCTTC. It specifies CAWSVDGGDEQFF.

The chain combines TRBV9 with TRBJ2-1, with 16 bases matching TRBD2. CDR1 and CDR2 (germline): SGDLS, YYNGEE. This CDR3 is built from 16 residues. J gave up 7 bases and V 4 bases, and 5 bases lay outside the gene matches. The CDR3 DNA reads TGTGCCAGCAGCCAGGGACTAGCGGGAGGGTGGAATGAGCAGTTCTTC. It codes for CASSQGLAGGWNEQFF.

The sample holds a few counts of this clone. The same CDR3 also results from other DNA sequences found in this sample. The chain uses TRBV7-2 and TRBJ2-2; a possible D gene is TRBD2 (6 bases). Trimming took off 0 bases at V and 3 bases at J, with 8 bases between the two ends. The CDR3 sequence is 15 residues long. Germline V gives CDR1 SGHTA, CDR2 FQGNSA. In DNA, the CDR3 is TGTGCCAGCAGCTTAGCGGGAGGTTACACCGGGGAGCTGTTTTTT. The encoded protein is CASSLAGGYTGELFF.

The J gene is TRBJ1-1, the V gene TRBV5-1, with a weak D call TRBD1 (6 bases). The CDR3 sequence is 14 residues long. V lost 3 bases to trimming and J lost 1 base, with 10 bases between them. Germline values: CDR1 SGHRS, CDR2 YFSETQ. DNA of the CDR3: TGCGCCAGCAGCTCCGGGACACCGAACACTGAAGCTTTCTTT. Protein product: CASSSGTPNTEAFF.

This clone was detected a few times. The chain couples TRBV2 to TRBJ2-7, with D possibly being TRBD2 (5 bases). The V end was cut by 8 bases, the J end by 0 bases, with 11 bases between. Germline CDR1 and CDR2: SNHLY and FYNNEI. CDR3 size: 13 residues. The CDR3 is CASGSSPSYEQYF. CDR3 DNA sequence: TGTGCCAGCGGGAGTTCGCCCTCCTACGAGCAGTACTTC.

The rearrangement joins TRBV7-9 to TRBJ1-1; 9 bases map to TRBD1. CDR1 and CDR2 from the germline V gene are SEHNR and FQNEAQ (reference sequence). V dropped 6 bases and J dropped 4; count of bases not matched to a gene: 9. The CDR3 covers 15 residues. As DNA, the CDR3 is TGTGCCAGCAGACCCCCGGGACAGGGTTCCACTGAAGCTTTCTTT. Translated: CASRPPGQGSTEAFF.

This rearrangement joins TRBV27 to TRBJ2-5; D not certain. The CDR3 is made up of 11 amino acids. V lost 5 bases and J 2 bases, leaving 3 bases between the germline ends. The germline V gene has CDR1 MNHEY and CDR2 SMNVEV (reference sequence). CDR3 loop: CASSLQETQYF. CDR3 nucleotides: TGTGCCAGCAGTCTTCAAGAGACCCAGTACTTC.

The rearrangement joins TRBV19 to TRBJ2-5, with D perhaps TRBD1 (5 bases). The V end was cut by 3 bases, the J end by 1 base, with 6 bases between. The CDR3 sequence is 13 residues long. The germline V gene has CDR1 LNHDA and CDR2 SQIVND (reference sequence). The CDR3 reads CASSMGLQETQYF. As DNA, the CDR3 is TGTGCCAGTAGTATGGGGCTCCAAGAGACCCAGTACTTC.

The chain links TRBV11-3 to TRBJ1-4, with TRBD1 identical over 9 bases. This CDR3 is built from 14 residues. Unmatched junction bases numbered 3, after V lost 4 bases and J lost 6 bases. The germline V gene encodes CDR1 SGHNT and CDR2 YENEEA. The CDR3 region is CASSSQGADEKLFF. In DNA form, the CDR3 reads TGTGCCAGCAGCTCACAGGGGGCGGATGAAAAACTGTTTTTT.

This chain links TRBV25-1 with TRBJ2-3; 7 bases are shared with TRBD1. V lost 3 bases, J lost 1 base, and 4 bases stayed unmatched. Germline V gene lookup returns CDR1 MGHDK and CDR2 SYGVNS. The CDR3 totals 15 residues. CDR3 loop: CASSEQGVGTDTQYF. CDR3 nucleotide sequence: TGTGCCAGCAGTGAGCAGGGGGTTGGCACAGATACGCAGTATTTT.

The chain recombines TRBV30 with TRBJ2-3; 8 bases fit TRBD2. J gave up 11 bases and V 4 bases, and 5 bases lay outside the gene matches. The CDR3 loop spans 11 amino acids. Germline CDR1 reads GTSNPN; CDR2 reads SVGIG (reference sequence). CDR3 in DNA: TGTGCCTGGACCCATCGGGAGGGGCAGTATTTT. Translating gives CAWTHREGQYF.

This chain links TRBV7-4 with TRBJ1-4; weak D call: TRBD1 (6 bases). Trimming took off 5 bases at V and 7 bases at J, with 20 bases between the two ends. Germline V gene data show CDR1 as SGHVT and CDR2 as SQSDAQ. This CDR3 contains 16 residues. The CDR3 coding sequence is TGTGCCAGCAGCCCCAAGTGGTGGGGGCGAGGTGAAAAACTGTTTTTT. It codes for CASSPKWWGRGEKLFF.

This clone was observed a few times. The CDR3 region is CASSQVEGKLFF. The CDR3 DNA is TGCGCCAGCAGCCAAGTGGAGGGGAAACTGTTTTTT. The chain employs TRBV4-3 and TRBJ1-4, with D perhaps TRBD1 (5 bases). With 1 base removed from V and 11 bases from J, the gap between germline ends came to 8 bases. This CDR3 comprises 12 residues. Germline CDR1 and CDR2: LGHNA and YSLEER.

The V and J genes are TRBV7-2 and TRBJ1-5; the D gene is possibly TRBD1 (6 bases). CDR1 and CDR2 from the germline V gene are SGHTA and FQGNSA. Trimming pared 4 bases from V and 5 bases from J, leaving 9 bases between. The CDR3 sequence is 13 residues long. CDR3 sequence (DNA): TGTGCCAGCAGCTCGGACAGCCATCAGCCCCAGCATTTT. It encodes CASSSDSHQPQHF.

This CDR3 is CASSQDGGASSSYGYTF. CDR3 DNA sequence: TGCGCCAGCAGCCAAGATGGTGGCGCCAGTAGCAGCTATGGCTACACCTTC. This chain connects TRBV4-1 to TRBJ1-2; unclear D gene. In germline, CDR1 is MGHRA, CDR2 YSYEKL. The length of the CDR3 is 17 residues. Trimming removed 0 bases at V and 4 bases at J, with 18 bases between.

Worth noting for this clone: One end of the junction is discordant with germline, which a read error may explain. V is TRBV7-6 and J is TRBJ2-3; D not certain. This CDR3 region has 16 residues. The germline V gene has CDR1 SGHVS and CDR2 FNYEAQ. CDR3 in DNA: TGTGCCAGCACCTTAGGTGGGCTACCCACCCCCGGTACGCAGTATTTT. Amino acid sequence: CASTLGGLPTPGTQYF.

The rearrangement uses TRBV14 and TRBJ2-7; possibly TRBD2 for D (5 bases). CDR3 length: 13 amino acids. V dropped 4 bases and J dropped 4 bases, with 11 bases sitting between them. Per the germline V gene, CDR1 is SGHDN and CDR2 is FVKESK. CDR3 DNA: TGTGCCAGCAGCCTCCGGGAAGTTTACGAGCAGTACTTC. It is translated as CASSLREVYEQYF. Based on the CDR3 plus reference TRBV14 and TRBJ2-7, the full variable domain is EAGVTQFPSHSVIEKGQTVTLRCDPISGHDNLYWYRRVMGKEIKFLLHFVKESKQDESGMPNNRFLAERTGGTYSTLKVQPAELEDSGVYFCASSLREVYEQYFGPGTRLTVT.